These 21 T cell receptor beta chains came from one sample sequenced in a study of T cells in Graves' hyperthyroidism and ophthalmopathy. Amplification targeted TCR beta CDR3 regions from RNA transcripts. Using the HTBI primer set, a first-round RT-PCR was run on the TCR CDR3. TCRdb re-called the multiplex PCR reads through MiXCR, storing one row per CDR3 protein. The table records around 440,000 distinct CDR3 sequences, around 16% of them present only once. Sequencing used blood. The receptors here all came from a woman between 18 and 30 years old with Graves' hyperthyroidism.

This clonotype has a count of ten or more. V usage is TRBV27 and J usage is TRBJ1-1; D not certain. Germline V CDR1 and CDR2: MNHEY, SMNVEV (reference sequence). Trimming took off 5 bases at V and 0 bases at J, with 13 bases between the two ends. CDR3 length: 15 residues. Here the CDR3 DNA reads TGTGCCAGCAGTGCGAGGGTGCGCATGAACACTGAAGCTTTCTTT. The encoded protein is CASSARVRMNTEAFF.

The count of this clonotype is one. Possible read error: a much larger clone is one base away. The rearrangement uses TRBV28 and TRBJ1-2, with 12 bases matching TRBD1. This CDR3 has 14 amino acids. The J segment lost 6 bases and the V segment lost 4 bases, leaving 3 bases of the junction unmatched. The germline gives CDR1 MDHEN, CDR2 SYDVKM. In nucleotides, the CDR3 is TGTGCCAGCAGTTCCCGGGACAGGGGGCATGGCTACACCTTC. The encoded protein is CASSSRDRGHGYTF.

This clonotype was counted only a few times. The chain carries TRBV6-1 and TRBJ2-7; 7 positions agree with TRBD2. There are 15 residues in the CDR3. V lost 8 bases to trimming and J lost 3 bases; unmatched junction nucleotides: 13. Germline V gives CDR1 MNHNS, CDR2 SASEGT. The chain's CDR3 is CASWPAPSGYYEQYF. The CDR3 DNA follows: TGTGCCAGCTGGCCCGCCCCTAGCGGATACTACGAGCAGTACTTC.

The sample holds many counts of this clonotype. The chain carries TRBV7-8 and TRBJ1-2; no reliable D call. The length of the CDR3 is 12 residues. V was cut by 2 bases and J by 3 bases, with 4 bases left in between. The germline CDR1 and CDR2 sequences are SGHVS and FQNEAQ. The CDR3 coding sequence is TGTGCCAGCAGCTTAAGTTACTATGGCTACACCTTC. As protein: CASSLSYYGYTF.

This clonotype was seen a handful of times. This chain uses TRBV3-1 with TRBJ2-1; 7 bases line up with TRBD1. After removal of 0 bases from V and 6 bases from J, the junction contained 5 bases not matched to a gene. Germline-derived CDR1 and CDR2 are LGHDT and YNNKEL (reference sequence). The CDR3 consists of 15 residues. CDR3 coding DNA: TGTGCCAGCAGCCAAGATCTGGCAGGGGGCAATGAGCAGTTCTTC. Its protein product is CASSQDLAGGNEQFF.

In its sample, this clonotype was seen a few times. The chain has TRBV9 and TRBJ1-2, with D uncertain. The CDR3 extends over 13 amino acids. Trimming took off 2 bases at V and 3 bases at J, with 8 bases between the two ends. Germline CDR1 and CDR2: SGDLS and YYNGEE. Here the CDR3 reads CASSVVADYGYTF. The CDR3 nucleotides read TGTGCCAGCAGCGTGGTCGCGGACTATGGCTACACCTTC.

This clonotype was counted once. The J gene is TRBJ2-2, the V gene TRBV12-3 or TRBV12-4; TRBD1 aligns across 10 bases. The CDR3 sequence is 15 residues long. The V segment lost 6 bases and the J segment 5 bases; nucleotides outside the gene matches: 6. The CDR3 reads CASSFRDRGTGELFF. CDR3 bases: TGTGCCAGCAGCTTCCGGGACAGGGGAACCGGGGAGCTGTTTTTT.

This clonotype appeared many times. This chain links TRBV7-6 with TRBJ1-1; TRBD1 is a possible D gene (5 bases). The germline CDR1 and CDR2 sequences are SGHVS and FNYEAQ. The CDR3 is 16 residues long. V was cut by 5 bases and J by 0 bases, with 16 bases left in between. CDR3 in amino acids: CASSRYPGVLNTEAFF. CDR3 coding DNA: TGTGCCAGCAGCCGTTACCCGGGGGTCCTGAACACTGAAGCTTTCTTT.

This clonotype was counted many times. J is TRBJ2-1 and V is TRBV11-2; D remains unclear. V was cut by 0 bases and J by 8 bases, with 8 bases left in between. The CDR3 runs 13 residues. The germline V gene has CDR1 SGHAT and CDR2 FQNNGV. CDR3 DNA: TGTGCCAGCAGCTTAGATCACCCCGATGAGCAGTTCTTC. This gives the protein CASSLDHPDEQFF.

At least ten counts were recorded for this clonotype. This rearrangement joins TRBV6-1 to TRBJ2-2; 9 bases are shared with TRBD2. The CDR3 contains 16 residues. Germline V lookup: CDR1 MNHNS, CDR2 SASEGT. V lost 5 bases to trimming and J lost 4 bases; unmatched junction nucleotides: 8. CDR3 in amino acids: CASSHISGSGTGELFF. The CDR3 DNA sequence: TGTGCCAGCAGTCATATTAGCGGGAGCGGCACCGGGGAGCTGTTTTTT.

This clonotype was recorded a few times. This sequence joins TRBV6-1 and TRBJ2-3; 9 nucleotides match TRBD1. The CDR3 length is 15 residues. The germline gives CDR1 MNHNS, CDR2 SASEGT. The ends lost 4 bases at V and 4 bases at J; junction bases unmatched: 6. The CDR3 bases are TGTGCCAGCAGTGGCCCGGGACAGGGCCCAGATACGCAGTATTTT. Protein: CASSGPGQGPDTQYF.

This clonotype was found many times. The chain's CDR3 is CASMGRADEETQYF. CDR3 sequence (DNA): TGTGCCAGCATGGGGAGGGCGGACGAAGAGACCCAGTACTTC. The rearrangement joins TRBV28 to TRBJ2-5; TRBD2 aligns across 7 bases. The CDR3 loop spans 14 amino acids. Germline V gene data show CDR1 as MDHEN and CDR2 as SYDVKM. V was pared by 7 bases and J by 3 bases, with 8 bases of the junction left unmatched.

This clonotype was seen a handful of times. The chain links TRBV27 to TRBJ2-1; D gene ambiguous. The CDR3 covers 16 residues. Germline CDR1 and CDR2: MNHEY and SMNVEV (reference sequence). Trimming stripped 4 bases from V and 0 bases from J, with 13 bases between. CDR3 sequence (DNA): TGTGCCAGCAGTTCCCCCTCCTCGAGCTCCTACAATGAGCAGTTCTTC. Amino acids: CASSSPSSSSYNEQFF.

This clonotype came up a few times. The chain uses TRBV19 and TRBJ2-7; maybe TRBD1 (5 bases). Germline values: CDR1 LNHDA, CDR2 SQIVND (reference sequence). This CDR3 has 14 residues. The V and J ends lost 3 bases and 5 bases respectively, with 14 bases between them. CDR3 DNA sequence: TGTGCCAGTAGTATTTCCCTCAGGGCCCACGAGCAGTACTTC. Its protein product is CASSISLRAHEQYF. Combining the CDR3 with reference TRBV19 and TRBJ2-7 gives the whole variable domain DGGITQSPKYLFRKEGQNVTLSCEQNLNHDAMYWYRQDPGQGLRLIYYSQIVNDFQKGDIAEGYSVSREKKESFPLTVTSAQKNPTAFYLCASSISLRAHEQYFGPGTRLTVT.

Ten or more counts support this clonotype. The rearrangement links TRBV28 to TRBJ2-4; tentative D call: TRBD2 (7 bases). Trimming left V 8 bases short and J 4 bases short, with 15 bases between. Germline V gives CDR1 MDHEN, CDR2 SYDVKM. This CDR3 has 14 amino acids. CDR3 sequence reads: CASLGGAVKNIQYF. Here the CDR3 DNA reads TGTGCCAGCCTGGGGGGGGCAGTTAAAAACATTCAGTACTTC.

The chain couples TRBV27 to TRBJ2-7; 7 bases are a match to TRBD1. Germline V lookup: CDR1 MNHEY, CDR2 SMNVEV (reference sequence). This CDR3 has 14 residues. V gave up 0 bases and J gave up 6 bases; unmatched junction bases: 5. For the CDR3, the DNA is TGTGCCAGCAGTTTATCCCAACAGGGGAGCGAGCAGTACTTC. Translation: CASSLSQQGSEQYF.

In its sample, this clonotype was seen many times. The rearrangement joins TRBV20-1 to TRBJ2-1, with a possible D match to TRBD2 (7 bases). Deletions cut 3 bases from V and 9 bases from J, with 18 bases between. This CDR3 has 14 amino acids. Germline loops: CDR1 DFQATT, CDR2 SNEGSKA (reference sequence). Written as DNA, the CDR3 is TGCAGTGCTAGTTTGAGGGGGACTACTGGTGAGCAGTTCTTC. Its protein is CSASLRGTTGEQFF.

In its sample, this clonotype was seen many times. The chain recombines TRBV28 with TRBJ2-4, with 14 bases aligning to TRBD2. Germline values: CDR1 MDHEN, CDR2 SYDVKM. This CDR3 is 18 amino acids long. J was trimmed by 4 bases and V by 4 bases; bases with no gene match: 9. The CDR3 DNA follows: TGTGCCAGCAGTTGGACCGGGACTAGCGGGGGAGGTAAAAACATTCAGTACTTC. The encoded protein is CASSWTGTSGGGKNIQYF.

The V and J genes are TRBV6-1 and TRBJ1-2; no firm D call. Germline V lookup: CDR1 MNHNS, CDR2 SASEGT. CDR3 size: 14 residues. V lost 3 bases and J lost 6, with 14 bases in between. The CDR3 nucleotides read TGTGCCAGCAGTGAGTCGCGTGTGCATAATGGCTACACCTTC. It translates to CASSESRVHNGYTF.

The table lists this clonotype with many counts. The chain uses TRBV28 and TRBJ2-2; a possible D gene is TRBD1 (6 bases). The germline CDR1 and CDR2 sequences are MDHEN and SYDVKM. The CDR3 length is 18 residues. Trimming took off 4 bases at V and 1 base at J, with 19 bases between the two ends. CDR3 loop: CASSYLLTGTLNTGELFF. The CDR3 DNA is TGTGCCAGCAGTTACTTACTGACAGGCACCTTGAACACCGGGGAGCTGTTTTTT.

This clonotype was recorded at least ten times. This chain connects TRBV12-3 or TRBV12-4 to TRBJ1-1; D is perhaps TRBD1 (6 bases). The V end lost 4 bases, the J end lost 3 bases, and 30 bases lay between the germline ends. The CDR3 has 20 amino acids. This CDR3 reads CASSSVRLNRETSKDTEAFF. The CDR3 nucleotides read TGTGCCAGCAGTTCGGTCCGCCTCAACAGGGAAACTTCGAAAGACACTGAAGCTTTCTTT.